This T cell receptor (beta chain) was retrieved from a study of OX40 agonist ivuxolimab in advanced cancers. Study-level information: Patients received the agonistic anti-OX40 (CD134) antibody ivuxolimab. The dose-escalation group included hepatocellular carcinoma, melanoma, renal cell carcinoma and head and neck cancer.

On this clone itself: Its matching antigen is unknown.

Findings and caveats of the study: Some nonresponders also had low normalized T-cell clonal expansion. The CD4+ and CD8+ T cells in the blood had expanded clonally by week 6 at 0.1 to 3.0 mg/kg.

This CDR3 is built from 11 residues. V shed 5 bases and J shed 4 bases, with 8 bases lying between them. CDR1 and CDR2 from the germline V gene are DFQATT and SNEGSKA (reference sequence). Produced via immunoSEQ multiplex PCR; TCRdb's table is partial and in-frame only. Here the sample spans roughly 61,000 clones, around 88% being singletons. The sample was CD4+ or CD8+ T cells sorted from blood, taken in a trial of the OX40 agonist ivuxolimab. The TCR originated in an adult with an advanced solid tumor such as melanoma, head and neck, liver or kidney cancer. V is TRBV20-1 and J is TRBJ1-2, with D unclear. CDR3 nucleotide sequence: TGCAGTGCTCAGACGGTCTATGGCTACACCTTC. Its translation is CSAQTVYGYTF.